The 27 T cell receptor beta chains listed next were all sequenced from one sample in a study of T cell repertoires in cytomegalovirus infection. MiXCR, applied by TCRdb to the reads, yields one record per CDR3 protein. This sample has around 280,000 distinct CDR3 sequences, with 8% to 10% found just once. Input material: PBMCs. These receptor sequences come from a human donor in good health (CMV status not recorded). Some clones in this sample may be carry-over from other donors' samples.

The CDR3 DNA is TGTGCCAGCAGCTTAGGCCGGGGCTATAATTCACCCCTCCACTTT. Translating gives CASSLGRGYNSPLHF. The V and J genes are TRBV13 and TRBJ1-6; D gene ambiguous. CDR1 is PRHDT and CDR2 is FYEKMQ in the germline V gene (reference sequence). This CDR3 is 15 amino acids long. V gave up 0 bases and J gave up 3 bases, with 6 bases separating them.

This clonotype was seen at least ten times. This rearrangement joins TRBV29-1 to TRBJ2-7; D assignment may be TRBD1 or TRBD2 (5 bases each). The germline V gene encodes CDR1 SQVTM and CDR2 ANQGSEA. Trimming pared 7 bases from V and 7 bases from J, leaving 14 bases between. The CDR3 is made up of 11 amino acids. The CDR3 nucleotides are TGCAGCGGGCAAGACAGAGGGGAGCAGTACTTC. This codes for CSGQDRGEQYF.

This clonotype was observed at least ten times. The chain is built from TRBV28 and TRBJ1-5, with a tentative D call TRBD1 (6 bases). The CDR3 extends over 16 amino acids. Germline V gene data show CDR1 as MDHEN and CDR2 as SYDVKM. V shed 5 bases and J shed 2 bases, with 16 bases lying between them. This CDR3 is CASSPLQGAGNQPQHF. CDR3 DNA: TGTGCCAGCAGTCCATTACAGGGCGCCGGCAATCAGCCCCAGCATTTT.

This clonotype came up many times. This sequence joins TRBV28 and TRBJ1-2, with 8 bases fitting TRBD1. The CDR3 extends over 13 amino acids. Looked up from germline, CDR1 is MDHEN and CDR2 is SYDVKM. After removal of 7 bases from V and 7 bases from J, the junction contained 8 bases not matched to a gene. The chain's CDR3 is CASTTGAQRGYTF. As DNA, the CDR3 is TGTGCCAGCACGACAGGGGCCCAGCGTGGCTACACCTTC.

This clonotype was seen many times. The V call is TRBV7-8, the J call TRBJ1-5; D is possibly TRBD1 (5 bases). Germline lookup yields CDR1 SGHVS and CDR2 FQNEAQ. The V and J ends lost 4 bases and 2 bases respectively, with 9 bases between them. The CDR3 is made up of 14 amino acids. CDR3 sequence (DNA): TGTGCCAGCAGCTCGACGACAGGCAATCAGCCCCAGCATTTT. Translated: CASSSTTGNQPQHF.

V usage is TRBV20-1 and J usage is TRBJ2-3, with a possible D match to TRBD2 (7 bases). V was cut by 6 bases and J by 4 bases, with 20 bases left in between. Germline assignment: CDR1 DFQATT and CDR2 SNEGSKA (reference sequence). The CDR3 runs 15 residues. The CDR3 reads CSAQQGPAGSDTQYF. As DNA, the CDR3 is TGCAGTGCACAACAGGGCCCAGCGGGGTCAGATACGCAGTATTTT.

This chain uses TRBV28 with TRBJ1-2, with a weak D call TRBD1 (5 bases). The CDR3 has 13 amino acids. V was clipped by 6 bases and J by 4 bases, with 12 bases between them. Per germline, CDR1 MDHEN and CDR2 SYDVKM. The CDR3 spells CASSPTAFYGYTF. The CDR3 nucleotides are TGTGCCAGCAGCCCGACAGCCTTCTATGGCTACACCTTC.

This clonotype came up many times. The J gene is TRBJ1-1, the V gene TRBV7-2; TRBD1 agrees at 9 bases. The CDR3 has 15 amino acids. With V trimmed by 6 bases and J by 1 base, 6 bases remained unmatched. Germline CDR1 SGHTA, CDR2 FQGNSA. In DNA, the CDR3 is TGTGCCAGCAGTCCAACAGGGGGCGGGAACACTGAAGCTTTCTTT. It translates to CASSPTGGGNTEAFF.

This clonotype has ten or more counts. This chain uses TRBV19 with TRBJ1-5, with 9 bases lining up with TRBD1. Germline trimming cut 9 bases from V and 2 bases from J; bases unmatched to any gene: 5. Looked up from germline, CDR1 is LNHDA and CDR2 is SQIVND (reference sequence). The CDR3 has 14 residues. For the CDR3, the DNA is TGTGCCAGAATCCGGGACAGGGGCAATCAGCCCCAGCATTTT. The encoded protein is CARIRDRGNQPQHF.

The chain is built from TRBV18 and TRBJ1-1; D call uncertain. Germline lookup yields CDR1 KGHSH and CDR2 LQKENI. CDR3 length equals 16 residues. V lost 0 bases and J 1 base, leaving 12 bases between the germline ends. The CDR3 protein is CASSPPNRLTNTEAFF. CDR3 DNA sequence: TGTGCCAGCTCACCACCGAACAGACTAACGAACACTGAAGCTTTCTTT.

This clonotype was seen many times. V and J are TRBV7-2 and TRBJ2-5; 8 nucleotides align to TRBD1. The CDR3 sequence is 13 residues long. The trim removed 6 bases at V and 4 bases at J, leaving 4 bases unmatched. Germline V CDR1 and CDR2: SGHTA, FQGNSA. CDR3: CASRSTGVETQYF. Here the CDR3 DNA reads TGTGCCAGCAGATCGACAGGGGTAGAGACCCAGTACTTC.

The table lists this clonotype with a few counts. The chain carries TRBV18 and TRBJ1-1; D unresolved. Germline CDR1 is KGHSH and CDR2 is LQKENI. Between the trimmed V and J ends, which lost 10 bases and 4 bases, there was a span of 16 bases. The CDR3 is made up of 13 amino acids. The CDR3 is CATHFGVGTEAFF. CDR3 coding DNA: TGTGCCACTCACTTTGGAGTAGGCACTGAAGCTTTCTTT.

There are many counts of this clonotype. The V call is TRBV12-3 or TRBV12-4, the J call TRBJ2-3; D may be TRBD2 (7 bases). Trimming removed 7 bases from V and 2 bases from J, with 19 bases in between. CDR3 length equals 16 residues. The CDR3: CASIRGSSGLTDTQYF. The CDR3 bases are TGTGCCAGCATAAGGGGGTCTAGCGGCCTCACAGATACGCAGTATTTT.

This clonotype was seen ten or more times. This chain links TRBV4-1 with TRBJ1-1; tentatively, D is TRBD1 (5 bases). This CDR3 has 16 residues. The V and J ends lost 0 bases and 0 bases respectively, with 11 bases between them. Germline V gene data show CDR1 as MGHRA and CDR2 as YSYEKL. CDR3 amino acids: CASSQDRVFMNTEAFF. The DNA of the CDR3 is TGCGCCAGCAGCCAAGACAGGGTATTTATGAACACTGAAGCTTTCTTT.

This clonotype showed up many times. The J gene is TRBJ1-5, the V gene TRBV6-2 or TRBV6-3; D is unclear. Germline V lookup: CDR1 MNHEY, CDR2 SVGEGT. The CDR3 consists of 13 residues. The ends were cut back, 4 bases at V and 6 bases at J, with 10 bases in the middle. The CDR3 nucleotides are TGTGCCAGCAGTTTGGCAGGTAGTCAGCCCCAGCATTTT. It specifies CASSLAGSQPQHF.

To note about this clonotype: Just one base apart from a much larger clone, this may be a read error. The chain recombines TRBV29-1 with TRBJ2-6; D assignment may be TRBD1 or TRBD2 (5 bases each). The CDR3 contains 19 residues. Germline V CDR1 and CDR2: SQVTM, ANQGSEA. The CDR3 bases are TGCAGCGTCGCTCCTGTCGGGGCAGCTAATTCCTCTGGGTCCAACGTCCTGACTTTC. Translation: CSVAPVGAANSSGSNVLTF.

This chain links TRBV19 with TRBJ2-1; the D is unclear. The CDR3 is 15 residues long. Trimming shortened V by 8 bases and J by 3 bases, and 17 bases separated the two germline ends. Per the germline V gene, CDR1 is LNHDA and CDR2 is SQIVND (reference sequence). The CDR3 DNA is TGTGCCAGTTCTTGGTCTCCCTTGCGCTACAATGAGCAGTTCTTC. Translation gives CASSWSPLRYNEQFF.

This clonotype has at least ten counts. This sequence joins TRBV7-9 and TRBJ2-5; 8 nucleotides align to TRBD2. CDR1 is SEHNR, CDR2 FQNEAQ, per germline (reference sequence). Trimming cost V 3 bases and J 2 bases; bases outside gene matches: 5. The CDR3 runs 15 residues. The CDR3 here is CASSLGTSGQETQYF. CDR3 nucleotides: TGTGCCAGCAGCTTGGGTACTAGCGGACAAGAGACCCAGTACTTC.

The V and J genes are TRBV2 and TRBJ1-2, with 8 bases lining up with TRBD1. This CDR3 region has 15 residues. Trimming cost V 6 bases and J 4 bases; bases outside gene matches: 10. Germline lookup yields CDR1 SNHLY and CDR2 FYNNEI. CDR3 nucleotides: TGTGCCAGCAGAGAGGACAGGGCTGGTGGCTATGGCTACACCTTC. Protein: CASREDRAGGYGYTF. Drawing the rest from reference TRBV2 and TRBJ1-2, the complete variable domain is EPEVTQTPSHQVTQMGQEVILRCVPISNHLYFYWYRQILGQKVEFLVSFYNNEISEKSEIFDDQFSVERPDGSNFTLKIRSTKLEDSAMYFCASREDRAGGYGYTFGSGTRLTVV.

This clonotype was detected ten times or more. The rearrangement uses TRBV6-1 and TRBJ1-4; TRBD1 is a possible D gene (5 bases). The CDR3 sequence is 14 residues long. Trimming left V 8 bases short and J 7 bases short, with 17 bases between. Germline loops: CDR1 MNHNS, CDR2 SASEGT. The CDR3 DNA is TGTGCCAGCGCCGAAGGGCCGGGGGGTGAAAAACTGTTTTTT. It yields the protein CASAEGPGGEKLFF.

The chain carries TRBV2 and TRBJ2-3, with 8 bases that match TRBD1. There are 13 residues in the CDR3. V was pared by 6 bases and J by 3 bases, with 2 bases of the junction left unmatched. Germline V lookup: CDR1 SNHLY, CDR2 FYNNEI. CDR3 DNA sequence: TGTGCCAGCAGACGACAGGGGACAGATACGCAGTATTTT. Protein product: CASRRQGTDTQYF.

This clonotype was seen many times. This sequence joins TRBV5-5 and TRBJ2-1; D is unclear. CDR1 is SGHKS, CDR2 YYEKEE, per germline (reference sequence). The CDR3 totals 17 residues. V was clipped by 1 base and J by 0 bases, with 14 bases between them. The CDR3 nucleotides read TGTGCCAGCAGCTTGTTGGCCACCACCACCTCCTACAATGAGCAGTTCTTC. Translating gives CASSLLATTTSYNEQFF.

This chain uses TRBV28 with TRBJ2-1; D possibly corresponds to TRBD1 (5 bases). The length of the CDR3 is 12 residues. Between the trimmed V and J ends, which lost 0 bases and 15 bases, there was a span of 12 bases. Germline CDR1 is MDHEN and CDR2 is SYDVKM. In DNA, the CDR3 is TGTGCCAGCAGTTTATGGGCAGGGCCCGGGTTCTTC. This encodes CASSLWAGPGFF.

This clonotype was recorded many times. The J gene is TRBJ2-5, the V gene TRBV6-1; TRBD2 agrees at 7 bases. The CDR3 has 14 residues. The V segment lost 6 bases and the J segment 7 bases; nucleotides outside the gene matches: 11. Germline V gene lookup returns CDR1 MNHNS and CDR2 SASEGT. CDR3 coding DNA: TGTGCCAGCAGAGGCGGGGGAGCCAGAGGGACCCAGTACTTC. It specifies CASRGGGARGTQYF.

The count of this clonotype is one. This CDR3 is missing its conserved last phenylalanine or tryptophan, likely due to a read error. The genes are TRBV28 and TRBJ2-7, with unresolved D. Trimming pared 3 bases from V and 4 bases from J, leaving 16 bases between. The CDR3 runs to 15 residues. The V gene's germline CDR1 is MDHEN and CDR2 SYDVKM. CDR3 DNA sequence: TGTGCCAGCAGTTTCAAGGGCACTCCGCTTTACGAGCAGTACGCC. Protein product: CASSFKGTPLYEQYA.

This chain links TRBV20-1 with TRBJ2-1; the D gene is possibly TRBD2 (7 bases). This CDR3 comprises 15 residues. Deletions cut 6 bases from V and 2 bases from J, with 17 bases between. Germline V gene data show CDR1 as DFQATT and CDR2 as SNEGSKA (reference sequence). CDR3: CSAPYEGGPYNEQFF. The CDR3 coding sequence is TGCAGTGCCCCCTATGAGGGGGGGCCCTACAATGAGCAGTTCTTC.

This clonotype was seen ten or more times. The chain recombines TRBV11-3 with TRBJ2-3; D is possibly TRBD2 (6 bases). The germline V gene encodes CDR1 SGHNT and CDR2 YENEEA. The CDR3 totals 13 residues. V gave up 0 bases and J gave up 10 bases, with 11 bases separating them. CDR3 loop: CASSLDAGRAQYF. The DNA for the CDR3 is TGTGCCAGCAGCTTAGATGCGGGAAGGGCGCAGTATTTT.